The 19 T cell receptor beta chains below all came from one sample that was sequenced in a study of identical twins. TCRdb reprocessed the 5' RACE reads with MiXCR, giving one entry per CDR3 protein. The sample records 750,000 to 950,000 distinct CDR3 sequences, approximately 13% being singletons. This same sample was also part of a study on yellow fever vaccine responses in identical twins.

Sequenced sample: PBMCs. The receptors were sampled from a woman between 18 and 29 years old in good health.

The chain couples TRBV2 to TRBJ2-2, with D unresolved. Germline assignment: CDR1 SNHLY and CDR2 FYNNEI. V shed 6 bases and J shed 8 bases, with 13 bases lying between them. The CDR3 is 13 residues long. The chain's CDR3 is CASSEQREGELFF. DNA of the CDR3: TGTGCCAGCAGCGAACAAAGGGAAGGGGAGCTGTTTTTT.

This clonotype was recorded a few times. The CDR3 DNA is TGCGCCAGCAGCCAAGCCTACTATGGCTACACCTTC. It encodes CASSQAYYGYTF. The chain employs TRBV4-1 and TRBJ1-2, with D unresolved. The CDR3 covers 12 residues. Germline CDR1 reads MGHRA; CDR2 reads YSYEKL. Trimming shortened V by 1 base and J by 3 bases, and 3 bases separated the two germline ends.

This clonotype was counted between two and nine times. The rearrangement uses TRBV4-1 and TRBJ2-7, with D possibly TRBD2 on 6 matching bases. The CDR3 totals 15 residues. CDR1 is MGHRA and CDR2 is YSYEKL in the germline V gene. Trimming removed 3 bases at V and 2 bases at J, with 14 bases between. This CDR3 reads CASSHNRDSTYEQYF. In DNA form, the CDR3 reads TGCGCCAGCAGCCACAACCGGGACTCCACCTACGAGCAGTACTTC.

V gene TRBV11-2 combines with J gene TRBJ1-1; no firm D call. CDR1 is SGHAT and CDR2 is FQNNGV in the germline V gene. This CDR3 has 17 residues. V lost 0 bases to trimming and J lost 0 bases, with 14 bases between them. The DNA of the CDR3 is TGTGCCAGCAGCTTAGAAGGTGGGAGAAATTTGAACACTGAAGCTTTCTTT. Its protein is CASSLEGGRNLNTEAFF.

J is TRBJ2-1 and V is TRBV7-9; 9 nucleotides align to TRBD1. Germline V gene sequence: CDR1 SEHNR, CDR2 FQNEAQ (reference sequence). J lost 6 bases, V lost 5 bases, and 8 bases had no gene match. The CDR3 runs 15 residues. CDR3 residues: CASSDRRTGVNEQFF. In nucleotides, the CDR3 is TGTGCCAGCAGCGACCGAAGGACAGGGGTCAATGAGCAGTTCTTC.

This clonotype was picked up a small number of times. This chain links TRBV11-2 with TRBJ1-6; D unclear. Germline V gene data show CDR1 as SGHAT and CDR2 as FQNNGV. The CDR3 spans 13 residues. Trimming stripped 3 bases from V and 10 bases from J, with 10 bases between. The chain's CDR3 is CASSFGVSSPLHF. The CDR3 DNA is TGTGCCAGCAGCTTTGGGGTAAGCTCACCCCTCCACTTT.

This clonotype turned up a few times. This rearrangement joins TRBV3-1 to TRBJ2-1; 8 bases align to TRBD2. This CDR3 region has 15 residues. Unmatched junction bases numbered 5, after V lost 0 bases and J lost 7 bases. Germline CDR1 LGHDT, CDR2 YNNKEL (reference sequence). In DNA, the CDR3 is TGTGCCAGCAGCCAAGAGGGACTAGGTGTTAATGAGCAGTTCTTC. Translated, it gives CASSQEGLGVNEQFF.

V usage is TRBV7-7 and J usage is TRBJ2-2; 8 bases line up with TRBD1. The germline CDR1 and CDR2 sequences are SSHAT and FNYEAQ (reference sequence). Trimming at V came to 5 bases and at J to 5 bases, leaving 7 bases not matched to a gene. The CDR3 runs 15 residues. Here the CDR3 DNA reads TGTGCCAGCAGCCGTATAGGACAGGGAACCGGGGAGCTGTTTTTT. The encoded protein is CASSRIGQGTGELFF.

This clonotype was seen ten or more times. The DNA of the CDR3 is TGTGCCACCAGTGCAAGGACAGGGGTAAATGAGCAGTTCTTC. Translated, it gives CATSARTGVNEQFF. This chain connects TRBV24-1 to TRBJ2-1, with TRBD1 matching over 9 bases. V shed 5 bases, J shed 7 bases, and the junction held 5 bases outside the gene matches. This CDR3 region has 14 residues. Germline values: CDR1 KGHDR, CDR2 SFDVKD.

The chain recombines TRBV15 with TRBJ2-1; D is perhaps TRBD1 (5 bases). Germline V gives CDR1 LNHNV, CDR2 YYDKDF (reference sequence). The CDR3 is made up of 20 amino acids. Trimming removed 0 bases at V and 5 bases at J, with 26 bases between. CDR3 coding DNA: TGTGCCACCAGCAGAGATCCACCACGACCGCAGGGTGAGAGGAACAATGAGCAGTTCTTC. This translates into CATSRDPPRPQGERNNEQFF.

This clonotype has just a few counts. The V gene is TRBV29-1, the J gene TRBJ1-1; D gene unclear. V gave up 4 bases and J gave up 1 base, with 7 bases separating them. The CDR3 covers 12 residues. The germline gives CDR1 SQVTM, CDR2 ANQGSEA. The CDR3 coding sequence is TGCAGCGTTGTAATGGGGAACACTGAAGCTTTCTTT. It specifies CSVVMGNTEAFF.

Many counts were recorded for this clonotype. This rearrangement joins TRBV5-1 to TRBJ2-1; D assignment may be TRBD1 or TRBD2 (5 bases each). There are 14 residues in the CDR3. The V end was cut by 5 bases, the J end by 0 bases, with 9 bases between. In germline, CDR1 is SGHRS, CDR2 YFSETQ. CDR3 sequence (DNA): TGCGCCAGCAGTGGGGGAGACTCCTACAATGAGCAGTTCTTC. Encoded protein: CASSGGDSYNEQFF.

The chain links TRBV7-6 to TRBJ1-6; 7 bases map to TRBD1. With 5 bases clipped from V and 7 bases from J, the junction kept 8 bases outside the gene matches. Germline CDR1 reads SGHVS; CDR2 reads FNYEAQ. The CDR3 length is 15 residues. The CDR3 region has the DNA TGTGCCAGCAGCCTTGGCAGGGGGTGGAATTCACCCCTCCACTTT. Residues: CASSLGRGWNSPLHF.

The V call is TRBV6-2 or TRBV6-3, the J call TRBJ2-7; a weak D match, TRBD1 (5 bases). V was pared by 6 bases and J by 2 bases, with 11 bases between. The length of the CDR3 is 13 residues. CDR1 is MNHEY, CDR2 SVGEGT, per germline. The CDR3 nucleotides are TGTGCCAGCAGGCGACAGAATGCCTACGAGCAGTACTTC. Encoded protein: CASRRQNAYEQYF.

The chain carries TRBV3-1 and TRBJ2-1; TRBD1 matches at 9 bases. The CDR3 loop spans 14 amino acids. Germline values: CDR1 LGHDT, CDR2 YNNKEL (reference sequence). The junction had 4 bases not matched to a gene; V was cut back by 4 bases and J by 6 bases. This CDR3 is CASSLGTGPNEQFF. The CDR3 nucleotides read TGTGCCAGCAGCCTTGGGACAGGGCCCAATGAGCAGTTCTTC.

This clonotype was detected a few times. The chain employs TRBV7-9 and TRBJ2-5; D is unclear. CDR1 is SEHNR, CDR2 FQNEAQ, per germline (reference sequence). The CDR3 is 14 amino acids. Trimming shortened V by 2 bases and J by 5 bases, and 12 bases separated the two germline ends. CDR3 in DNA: TGTGCCAGCAGCTTATTTGGCCTGTCGGAGACCCAGTACTTC. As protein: CASSLFGLSETQYF.

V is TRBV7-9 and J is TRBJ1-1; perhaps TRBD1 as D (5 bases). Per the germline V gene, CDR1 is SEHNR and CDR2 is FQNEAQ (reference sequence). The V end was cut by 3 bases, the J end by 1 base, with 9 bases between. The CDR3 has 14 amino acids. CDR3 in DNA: TGTGCCAGCAGCTTGGACGGGACGAACACTGAAGCTTTCTTT. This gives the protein CASSLDGTNTEAFF.

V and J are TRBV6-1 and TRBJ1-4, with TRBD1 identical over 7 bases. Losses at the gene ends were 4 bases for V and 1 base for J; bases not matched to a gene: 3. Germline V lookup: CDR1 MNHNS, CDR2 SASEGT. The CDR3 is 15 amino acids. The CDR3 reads CASSGHRGTNEKLFF. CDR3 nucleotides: TGTGCCAGCAGTGGCCACAGGGGAACTAATGAAAAACTGTTTTTT.

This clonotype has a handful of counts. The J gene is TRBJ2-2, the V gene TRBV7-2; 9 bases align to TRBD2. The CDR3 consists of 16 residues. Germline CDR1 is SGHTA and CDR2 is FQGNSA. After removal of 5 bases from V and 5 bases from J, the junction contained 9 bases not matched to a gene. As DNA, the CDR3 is TGTGCCAGCAGCGCCCCGGTAGCGGGAGTTACCGGGGAGCTGTTTTTT. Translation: CASSAPVAGVTGELFF.